This T cell receptor (beta chain) was identified during a study of preoperative IRX-2 immunotherapy in early breast cancer (dated by TCRdb to between 2018 and 2021). Interpreted using the paper, the treatment or condition label stands for: preoperative locoregional IRX-2 cytokine immunotherapy. The samples were obtained from a phase Ib study that tested preoperative, locoregional IRX-2 cytokine immunotherapy meant to prime immune responses. Donors were patients with early-stage breast cancer who received IRX-2 before surgery. The library was made by the immunoSEQ multiplex PCR assay. TCRdb mirrors the immuneACCESS table, restricted to in-frame sequences. Some clones are absent from its copies; in checked studies, under half trace to an unresolved V gene, and the reason for the others is unknown. Within this sample are about 42,000 clones, with 77% of them counted one time only. Roughly 1.1% of the sample is held by the ten biggest clonotypes.

This clone was observed a handful of times. No antigen is known for it. The sample holds no much larger clone one base away, and base qualities are not on file. Here the sequenced sample was tumor tissue, taken after IRX-2 immunotherapy. The sequence came from a human donor with breast cancer.

The CDR3 region reads CASSLFPGTSYEQYF. The DNA is TGCGCCAGCAGCCTTTTCCCCGGGACTTCCTACGAGCAGTACTTC. The chain uses TRBV1 and TRBJ2-7; the tabulated D call, TRBD2, remains unverified against the DNA. TRBV1 is shown as a pseudogene. The CDR3 runs 15 residues from the cysteine to the phenylalanine. CDR3 DNA only is kept here, 45 bases in frame from base 1.